One and the same sample provided the 19 T cell receptor beta chains below, sequenced in a study of blood T cell repertoires in COVID-19. The table came from immunoSEQ multiplex PCR; TCRdb's copy has only in-frame clones and leaves some out. Among fewer than 350,000 clones listed, under 95% were seen once. Sequencing was done on a sample of PBMCs or T cells enriched from blood (not recorded which). The receptors originated from a woman in her thirties or forties with acute COVID-19.

This chain uses TRBV6-6 with TRBJ1-2; D is uncertain. The V and J ends lost 2 bases and 3 bases respectively, with 10 bases between them. The CDR3 sequence is 14 residues long. The germline V gene has CDR1 MNHNY and CDR2 SVGAGI (reference sequence). CDR3 in amino acids: CASSYGQLDYGYTF. The CDR3 DNA reads TGTGCCAGCAGTTACGGTCAGTTGGACTATGGCTACACCTTC.

The gene calls are TRBV4-2 and TRBJ1-1; TRBD1 matches at 7 bases. The V segment lost 4 bases and the J segment 1 base; nucleotides outside the gene matches: 6. The CDR3 is made up of 15 amino acids. Germline assignment: CDR1 LGHNA and CDR2 YNFKEQ. The CDR3 nucleotides are TGTGCCAGCAGCCGATCCGGGACAGAGAACACTGAAGCTTTCTTT. This sequence encodes CASSRSGTENTEAFF.

This chain links TRBV19 with TRBJ2-5, with TRBD2 matching over 8 bases. The CDR3 runs 14 residues. The ends lost 8 bases at V and 5 bases at J; junction bases unmatched: 10. Germline CDR1 is LNHDA and CDR2 is SQIVND (reference sequence). The CDR3 sequence is CASGIRGRMETQYF. The CDR3 DNA reads as TGTGCCAGTGGGATTCGCGGGAGGATGGAGACCCAGTACTTC.

The genes are TRBV7-3 and TRBJ2-5, with D possibly matching TRBD1 (5 bases). Trimming cost V 2 bases and J 2 bases, with 9 bases left between them. Germline CDR1 reads SGHTA; CDR2 reads FQGTGA. The CDR3 runs to 14 residues. The CDR3 reads CASSLSGAQETQYF. CDR3 nucleotides: TGTGCCAGCAGCTTATCTGGGGCTCAAGAGACCCAGTACTTC.

The CDR3 loop is CASSLWTSGREHEQFF. For the CDR3, the DNA is TGTGCCAGCAGCTTATGGACTAGCGGGAGAGAACATGAGCAGTTCTTC. The chain combines TRBV7-8 with TRBJ2-1; 13 nucleotides line up with TRBD2. V shed 2 bases, J shed 8 bases, and the junction held 6 bases outside the gene matches. The CDR3 covers 16 residues. Germline CDR1 SGHVS, CDR2 FQNEAQ.

The CDR3 here is CASSFGQTNEKLFF. The DNA for the CDR3 is TGTGCCAGCAGTTTCGGACAGACTAATGAAAAACTGTTTTTT. V usage is TRBV28 and J usage is TRBJ1-4; D is possibly TRBD1 (6 bases). Germline V CDR1 and CDR2: MDHEN, SYDVKM. The length of the CDR3 is 14 residues. The germline V and J ends were trimmed by 3 bases and 2 bases, with 7 bases remaining between them.

This chain links TRBV29-1 with TRBJ1-2; the D gene is possibly TRBD1 (6 bases). The V gene's germline CDR1 is SQVTM and CDR2 ANQGSEA. V was pared by 4 bases and J by 0 bases, with 9 bases between. The CDR3 is 13 residues long. This chain's CDR3 is CSVGTAANYGYTF. CDR3 nucleotides: TGCAGCGTTGGGACAGCAGCTAACTATGGCTACACCTTC.

This chain uses TRBV7-8 with TRBJ2-7, with D perhaps matching TRBD2 (6 bases). Germline CDR1 is SGHVS and CDR2 is FQNEAQ. The V end lost 5 bases, the J end lost 7 bases, and 15 bases lay between the germline ends. The CDR3 is 13 amino acids. The CDR3 protein is CASSRPGVGEQYF. CDR3 nucleotides: TGTGCCAGCAGCCGACCGGGGGTTGGAGAGCAGTACTTC.

The V call is TRBV2, the J call TRBJ2-5; possibly TRBD1 for D (5 bases). Germline V lookup: CDR1 SNHLY, CDR2 FYNNEI. This CDR3 region has 13 residues. Trimming stripped 2 bases from V and 1 base from J, with 5 bases between. CDR3 residues: CASSEQGQETQYF. The CDR3 coding sequence is TGTGCCAGCAGTGAACAGGGCCAAGAGACCCAGTACTTC.

The chain couples TRBV5-1 to TRBJ1-1; D uncertain. V shed 4 bases and J shed 5 bases, with 15 bases lying between them. The length of the CDR3 is 14 residues. Germline assignment: CDR1 SGHRS and CDR2 YFSETQ. The CDR3 DNA sequence: TGCGCCAGCAGCCTACTCCCCCGAACGACTGAAGCTTTCTTT. Translated: CASSLLPRTTEAFF.

This CDR3 is CASSLSGGNQPQHF. The CDR3 DNA reads TGTGCCAGCTCACTGTCAGGGGGCAATCAGCCCCAGCATTTT. The chain is built from TRBV18 and TRBJ1-5; D is possibly TRBD1 (6 bases). V lost 4 bases and J 2 bases, leaving 9 bases between the germline ends. There are 14 residues in the CDR3. Germline loops: CDR1 KGHSH, CDR2 LQKENI. The whole variable domain, filled in from reference TRBV18 and TRBJ1-5, reads NAGVMQNPRHLVRRRGQEARLRCSPMKGHSHVYWYRQLPEEGLKFMVYLQKENIIDESGMPKERFSAEFPKEGPSILRIQQVVRGDSAAYFCASSLSGGNQPQHFGDGTRLSIL.

The CDR3 nucleotides are TGTGCCAGCAGCTTAGATACTAGCACAGATACGCAGTATTTT. It yields the protein CASSLDTSTDTQYF. V and J are TRBV11-2 and TRBJ2-3; D gene uncertain. With 0 bases removed from V and 0 bases from J, the gap between germline ends came to 4 bases. There are 14 residues in the CDR3. The germline V gene encodes CDR1 SGHAT and CDR2 FQNNGV.

The V and J genes are TRBV6-2 or TRBV6-3 and TRBJ2-1; 7 bases agree with TRBD2. The germline V gene has CDR1 MNHEY and CDR2 SVGEGT. The J segment lost 8 bases and the V segment lost 5 bases, leaving 3 bases of the junction unmatched. The CDR3 runs to 12 residues. The CDR3 DNA reads TGTGCCAGCAGTACTAGCGTGCATGAGCAGTTCTTC. Its protein product is CASSTSVHEQFF.

The V gene is TRBV3-1 (or the pseudogene TRBV3-2), the J gene TRBJ1-5; D perhaps matches TRBD1 (6 bases). V lost 4 bases, J lost 3 bases, and 19 bases lay in between. The CDR3 runs 17 residues. From germline, CDR1 is LGHDT and CDR2 YNNKEL (reference sequence). In nucleotides, the CDR3 is TGTGCCAGCAGCCCGGGGGGGGCAGCCACGTACAATCAGCCCCAGCATTTT. Amino acids: CASSPGGAATYNQPQHF.

This clone was found once. This chain joins TRBV2 and TRBJ1-6; possibly TRBD1 for D (5 bases). Trimming took 10 bases from V and 5 from J, leaving 12 bases between them. The CDR3 sequence is 13 residues long. Germline V gives CDR1 SNHLY, CDR2 FYNNEI. The CDR3 loop is CAINDRNNSPLHF. Here the CDR3 DNA reads TGTGCCATCAATGACAGAAATAATTCACCCCTCCACTTT.

This clone was picked up a small number of times. The chain has TRBV7-2 and TRBJ1-1; D is ambiguous. This CDR3 contains 14 residues. V dropped 7 bases and J dropped 5 bases, with 17 bases sitting between them. Germline V gene lookup returns CDR1 SGHTA and CDR2 FQGNSA. DNA for the CDR3: TGTGCCAGCACCCCACCGGGGTTTGTGACTGAAGCTTTCTTT. Protein product: CASTPPGFVTEAFF.

The chain recombines TRBV7-6 with TRBJ1-6, with TRBD1 matching 8 bases. With V trimmed by 5 bases and J by 6 bases, 6 bases remained unmatched. CDR1 is SGHVS and CDR2 is FNYEAQ in the germline V gene. The CDR3 totals 15 residues. The CDR3 DNA is TGTGCCAGCAGCCAAGGACAGGGTGGTAATTCACCCCTCCACTTT. Translation gives CASSQGQGGNSPLHF.

The chain joins TRBV3-1 (or the pseudogene TRBV3-2) to TRBJ2-3, with 9 bases fitting TRBD1. Unmatched junction bases numbered 2, after V lost 3 bases and J lost 4 bases. Germline CDR1 is LGHDT and CDR2 is YNNKEL (reference sequence). This CDR3 spans 14 amino acids. The CDR3, as DNA: TGTGCCAGCAGCCAGACAGGGGGACCAGATACGCAGTATTTT. This sequence encodes CASSQTGGPDTQYF.

CDR3 bases: TGTGCCAGCAGCACTGGGACAGCCTTAGGGCAGCCCCAGCATTTT. It encodes CASSTGTALGQPQHF. The chain uses TRBV7-8 and TRBJ1-5, with 7 bases that match TRBD1. V lost 5 bases, J lost 7 bases, and 11 bases stayed unmatched. Germline V gene data show CDR1 as SGHVS and CDR2 as FQNEAQ. The CDR3 is 15 residues long.